Listed here is a single TCR beta chain. The target of this receptor is not known. No base-level quality is on record; no much larger clone is a single base apart. The library was generated by the immunoSEQ multiplex PCR assay. The authors' pipeline ran thus. A statistical classification framework was built to diagnose cytomegalovirus status from the catalog of TCR beta chain sequences. TCRdb took over this immuneACCESS table, retaining in-frame rearrangements with V and J assigned. Such tables are incomplete; in checked studies, under half of the missing clones stem from an unresolved V gene, and the remainder is unexplained. The V and J calls and clone size are taken from that table; D and trimming were inferred from the DNA. Within this sample are about 73,000 clones, with about 90% of them counted one time only. Of the sample, approximately 4.2% is held by the ten largest clones. The donors were included in the validation cohort of roughly 120 subjects, a group kept apart from the roughly 680-subject first cohort.

The data are from a study of cytomegalovirus exposure and HLA in healthy donors (dated by TCRdb to the late 2010s). For context, the study as a whole: According to a later analysis, the 110 or so validation repertoires were produced on the same platform as the 666 repertoires of the first cohort. The study aimed to test whether signatures of past pathogen exposure could be identified by cataloging public T cell receptors. In addition to the first cohort of roughly 700 subjects, a separate validation cohort of approximately 120 different subjects was used. The study combined high-throughput TCR immunosequencing, statistical association of individual TCRs with disease status, and machine learning to predict cytomegalovirus infection status. Broad study findings and their caveats: A later analysis lacked HLA typing for the validation cohort, so it scored co-occurrence in that cohort across all 120 repertoires. The authors suggested that the approach could potentially be generalized to other disease states and immunological phenotypes. In vitro tests confirmed that a few of the cytomegalovirus-associated TCR beta chains recognize cytomegalovirus antigens. While some public TCRs were present in many individuals, most TCR sequences turned up only very rarely across donors. In a later analysis, TCRs clustered in the first cohort were found to also tend to co-occur in the 100 to 150 validation repertoires, with 94% of cluster scores above 0. The classifier was reported to diagnose cytomegalovirus status with high specificity and sensitivity in both the original and validation cohorts. The study listed over 150 TCR beta chains as associated with cytomegalovirus.

This clonotype was obtained from a woman aged 18-35 years in good health and CMV-seropositive. The sample taken for sequencing was PBMCs.

CDR3 sequence: CASSLLADDQPQHF. The DNA is as follows: TGTGCCAGCAGCTTGTTGGCAGATGATCAGCCCCAGCATTTT. Rearrangement joined TRBV5-8 to TRBJ1-5; the D segment cannot be called with confidence. The CDR3 numbers 14 residues from cysteine through phenylalanine. The retained sequence is limited to the CDR3, 42 bases, with the frame set at the first base. At the junction V is shortened by 1 base and J by 5 bases, with 10 bases in between. Looking up the germline V gene yields CDR1 SGHTS and CDR2 YDEGEE.